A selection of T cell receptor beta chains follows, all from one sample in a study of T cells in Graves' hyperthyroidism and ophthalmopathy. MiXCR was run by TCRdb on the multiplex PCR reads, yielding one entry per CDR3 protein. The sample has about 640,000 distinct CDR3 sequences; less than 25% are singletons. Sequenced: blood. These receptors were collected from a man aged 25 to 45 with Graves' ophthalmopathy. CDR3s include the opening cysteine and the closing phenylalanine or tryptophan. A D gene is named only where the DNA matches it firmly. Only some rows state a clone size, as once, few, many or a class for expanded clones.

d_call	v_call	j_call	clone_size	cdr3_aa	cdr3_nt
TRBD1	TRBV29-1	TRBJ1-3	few	CSVEDRGGNTIYF	TGCAGCGTTGAGGACAGGGGTGGAAACACCATATATTTT
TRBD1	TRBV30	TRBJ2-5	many	CAWSWTGGELETQYF	TGTGCCTGGAGCTGGACAGGGGGCGAATTGGAGACCCAGTACTTC
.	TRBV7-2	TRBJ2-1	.	CVSSSTGYNEQFF	TGTGTCAGCAGCTCCACTGGTTACAATGAGCAGTTCTTC
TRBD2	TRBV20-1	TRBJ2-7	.	CSARGTSGLGEQYF	TGCAGTGCTAGGGGGACTAGCGGCCTGGGGGAGCAGTACTTC
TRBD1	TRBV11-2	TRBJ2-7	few	CASSMRTGTGDYEQYF	TGTGCCAGCAGCATGAGAACCGGGACAGGGGACTACGAGCAGTACTTC
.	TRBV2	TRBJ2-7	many	CASIPRNSYEQYF	TGTGCCAGCATCCCCCGGAACTCCTACGAGCAGTACTTC
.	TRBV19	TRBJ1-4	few	CASSIRTSGEKLFF	TGTGCCAGTAGTATACGGACATCGGGTGAAAAACTGTTTTTT
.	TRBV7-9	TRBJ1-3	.	CASSLASSGNTIYF	TGTGCCAGCAGCTTAGCCAGCTCTGGAAACACCATATATTTT
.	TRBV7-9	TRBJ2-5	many	CASSLVGGAETQYF	TGTGCCAGCAGCTTGGTGGGGGGCGCGGAGACCCAGTACTTC
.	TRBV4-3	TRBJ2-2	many	CASSQEWGATGELFF	TGCGCCAGCAGCCAAGAGTGGGGAGCCACCGGGGAGCTGTTTTTT
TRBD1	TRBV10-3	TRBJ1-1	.	CAISRGTGDTEAFF	TGTGCCATCAGTCGTGGGACAGGGGACACTGAAGCTTTCTTT
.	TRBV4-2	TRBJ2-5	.	CASSSAQGGQETQHF	TGTGCCAGCAGCTCCGCTCAGGGCGGCCAAGAGACCCAGCACTTC
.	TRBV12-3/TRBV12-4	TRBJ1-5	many	CASSSQAGSNQPQHF	TGTGCCAGCAGTTCCCAGGCGGGTAGCAATCAGCCCCAGCATTTT
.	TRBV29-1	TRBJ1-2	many	CSVAHQGYYGYTF	TGCAGCGTTGCCCATCAGGGGTACTATGGCTACACCTTC
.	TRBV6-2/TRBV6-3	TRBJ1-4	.	CASSYPGNNEKLFF	TGTGCCAGCAGTTACCCGGGGAATAATGAAAAACTGTTTTTT
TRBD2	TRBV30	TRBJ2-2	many	CACSQREVHLGELFF	TGTGCCTGCTCCCAGCGGGAGGTCCATCTCGGGGAGCTGTTTTTT
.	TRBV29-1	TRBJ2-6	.	CSVDQGRGANVLTF	TGCAGCGTTGACCAGGGAAGGGGGGCCAACGTCCTGACTTTC
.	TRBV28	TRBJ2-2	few	CASSLPSAGELFF	TGTGCCAGCAGTTTGCCCTCCGCCGGGGAGCTGTTTTTT